This T cell receptor (beta chain) comes out of a study of T cell responses to AZD1222 COVID-19 vaccine. Notes on the study in general: Researchers took repertoire samples only after the peak T cell response had come.

As concerns this clone: Its antigen is undetermined.

The table came from immunoSEQ multiplex PCR; TCRdb's copy has only in-frame clones and leaves some out. The top ten clones hold 2.5% to 4% of a sample with about 150,000 clones, roughly 90% of them seen once. This sample comprised peripheral blood, obtained 28 days after the second AZD1222 dose. The sequence derives from an adult who received the AZD1222 COVID-19 vaccine.

CDR3 sequence: CASSIEAVQYF. The DNA for the CDR3 is TGTGCCAGTAGTATAGAGGCTGTGCAGTACTTC. This chain connects TRBV19 to TRBJ2-7; D remains unclear. Germline V gene data show CDR1 as LNHDA and CDR2 as SQIVND (reference sequence). This CDR3 is built from 11 residues. V lost 0 bases and J 9 bases, leaving 6 bases between the germline ends.